The rows below give T cell receptor beta chains drawn from one sample of a study of T cell responses to AZD1222 COVID-19 vaccine. The data were produced by immunoSEQ multiplex PCR, yet TCRdb's version contains in-frame clones alone and is incomplete. The repertoire includes around 110,000 clones, approximately 90% of them detected once, and 22% sits in the top ten. The sequences come from peripheral blood, collected on day 0 of AZD1222 vaccination. Receptors originate from an adult in good health. Each CDR3 is given with its conserved first and last residue. The D gene is left open where the match is weak. The size of a clone is reported for some rows only, either as once, few or many, or as a class for expanded clones.

J gene | CDR3 length | D gene | V gene | clone size | CDR3 DNA | CDR3 protein
TRBJ1-1 | 13 | - | TRBV7-2 | - | TGTGCCAGCAGCTTAACGGGGAACACTGAAGCTTTCTTT | CASSLTGNTEAFF
TRBJ2-5 | 16 | TRBD2 | TRBV4-2 | - | TGTGCCAGCAGCCAAGGGGATGAGCGGGGCTGGGAGACCCAGTACTTC | CASSQGDERGWETQYF
TRBJ1-3 | 16 | - | TRBV4-1 | - | TGCGCCAGCAGCCAAGATCTACTTGTCTCTGGAAACACCATATATTTT | CASSQDLLVSGNTIYF
TRBJ2-2 | 14 | TRBD2 | TRBV5-4 | - | TGTGCCAGCAGTGGGGCGGGGGGACCCGGGGAGCTGTTTTTT | CASSGAGGPGELFF
TRBJ2-5 | 15 | TRBD1 | TRBV7-9 | - | TGTGCCAGCAGCTTACCCGGACAGGCCTGGGGAGCCCAGTACTTC | CASSLPGQAWGAQYF
TRBJ1-1 | 14 | - | TRBV11-2 | - | TGTGCCAGCAGCCCGGTTTACTGGGACACTGAAGCTTTCTTT | CASSPVYWDTEAFF
TRBJ1-1 | 10 | - | TRBV29-1 | - | TGCAGCGTTCGTCAGGGTGAAGCTTTCTTT | CSVRQGEAFF
TRBJ2-5 | 13 | TRBD1 | TRBV5-4 | once | TGTGCCAGCCAGACACAGGGGCAAGAGACCCAGTACTTC | CASQTQGQETQYF
TRBJ2-5 | 12 | - | TRBV7-9 | - | TGTGCCAGCAGCTTAGGGGGAAAGACCCAGTACTTC | CASSLGGKTQYF
TRBJ1-2 | 16 | TRBD1 | TRBV27 | - | TGTGCCAGCAGTTTATCGGGACAGGGGGCTAACTATGGCTACACCTTC | CASSLSGQGANYGYTF
TRBJ1-2 | 15 | TRBD1 | TRBV6-2/TRBV6-3 | - | TGTGCCAGCAGTACCCCCAGGGGGACAAACTATGGCTACACCTTC | CASSTPRGTNYGYTF
TRBJ1-1 | 14 | TRBD1 | TRBV19 | - | TGTGCCAGTAGTATCAGGGGGCAGAACACTGAAGCTTTCTTT | CASSIRGQNTEAFF
TRBJ1-5 | 13 | TRBD1 | TRBV27 | few | TGTGCCAGCAGTCAACAGGGGCCCGGGCCCCAGCATTTT | CASSQQGPGPQHF
TRBJ1-2 | 11 | - | TRBV7-2 | few | TGTGCCAGCAGCTTCGACAGGAGCTACACCTTC | CASSFDRSYTF
TRBJ1-4 | 15 | TRBD1 | TRBV19 | - | TGTGCCAGTAGTCTCCTCGACAGGGATTCTGAAAAACTGTTTTTT | CASSLLDRDSEKLFF
TRBJ2-2 | 18 | - | TRBV19 | - | TGTGCCAGTAGTTTTGGCCTCGCGGGGGCCTCGAACACCGGGGAGCTGTTTTTT | CASSFGLAGASNTGELFF
TRBJ2-1 | 13 | - | TRBV21-1 | - | TGTGCCACCGTCTTCGAGGGGGGCGATGAGCAGTTCTTC | CATVFEGGDEQFF
TRBJ1-2 | 14 | - | TRBV19 | - | TGTGCCAGTCTTCCCACGGGCCACAACTATGGCTACACCTTC | CASLPTGHNYGYTF
TRBJ2-5 | 16 | TRBD1 | TRBV7-2 | - | TGTGCCAGCAGCCCAGCGCACAGGGGGGCCGGAGAGACCCAGTACTTC | CASSPAHRGAGETQYF
TRBJ1-5 | 15 | - | TRBV18 | - | TGTGCCAGCTCACCGAGGGGAGGTGGCAATCAGCCCCAGCATTTT | CASSPRGGGNQPQHF
TRBJ2-2 | 17 | TRBD2 | TRBV7-6 | - | TGTGCCAGCAGCTACCTAGCGGGGGCTTCGAACACCGGGGAGCTGTTTTTT | CASSYLAGASNTGELFF
TRBJ1-6 | 16 | - | TRBV4-1 | - | TGCGCCAGCAGCCAAGATAGGGACGGATACCTCTCACCCCTCCACTTT | CASSQDRDGYLSPLHF
TRBJ2-1 | 13 | - | TRBV20-1 | - | TGCAGTGCTAGTAGCATACAAAACAATGAGCAGTTCTTC | CSASSIQNNEQFF
TRBJ2-5 | 13 | - | TRBV3-1/TRBV3-2 | - | TGTGCCAGCAGCCAAATCCGGAGCGAGACCCAGTACTTC | CASSQIRSETQYF
TRBJ2-7 | 15 | - | TRBV5-1 | - | TGCGCCAGCAGCTCCGGACTAATGGAGGTCTACGAGCAGTACTTC | CASSSGLMEVYEQYF
TRBJ1-2 | 16 | TRBD1 | TRBV5-5 | - | TGTGCCAGCAGCTTGGCGGGACAGGGGGCGACCTATGGCTACACCTTC | CASSLAGQGATYGYTF
TRBJ2-2 | 17 | - | TRBV4-3 | - | TGCGCCAGCAGCCCGTCCTTGAACAGACTGAACACCGGGGAGCTGTTTTTT | CASSPSLNRLNTGELFF
TRBJ2-2 | 16 | TRBD1 | TRBV6-2/TRBV6-3 | - | TGTGCCAGCAGTGACCCGGGACAGGGGGGCACCGGGGAGCTGTTTTTT | CASSDPGQGGTGELFF
TRBJ1-4 | 17 | TRBD1 | TRBV10-3 | - | TGTGCCATCAGTGAAACAGGGGGCGCGGCAACTAATGAAAAACTGTTTTTT | CAISETGGAATNEKLFF
TRBJ1-5 | 14 | - | TRBV6-5 | - | TGTGCCAGCAGCCCCTCGGACGGCAATCAGCCCCAGCATTTT | CASSPSDGNQPQHF
TRBJ1-2 | 13 | - | TRBV7-8 | - | TGTGCCAGCAGCGGGGACTACGTCTATGGCTACACCTTC | CASSGDYVYGYTF
TRBJ2-7 | 20 | TRBD2 | TRBV16 | - | TGTGCCAGCAGCCAATTATACCAGACTAGCGGGCCAATTTTCTCCTACGAGCAGTACTTC | CASSQLYQTSGPIFSYEQYF
TRBJ1-1 | 13 | - | TRBV7-9 | few | TGTGCCAGCAGCCGACTAAGGGACACTGAAGCTTTCTTT | CASSRLRDTEAFF
TRBJ2-7 | 16 | TRBD1 | TRBV4-3 | - | TGCGCCAGCAGGCCTCTCCGGGACAGGGTCAACTACGAGCAGTACTTC | CASRPLRDRVNYEQYF
TRBJ2-2 | 15 | TRBD1 | TRBV5-1 | - | TGCGCCAGCGCCAAGACAGGGAAGAACACCGGGGAGCTGTTTTTT | CASAKTGKNTGELFF
TRBJ2-7 | 13 | - | TRBV5-6 | - | TGTGCCAGCAGCCCTGTCGGGAGCTACGAGCAGTACTTC | CASSPVGSYEQYF
TRBJ1-1 | 15 | TRBD1 | TRBV19 | once | TGTGCCAGTAATTCACTCGGAAGGGGGCTCGAGGAAGCTTTCTTT | CASNSLGRGLEEAFF
TRBJ1-1 | 15 | - | TRBV7-2 | - | TGTGCCAGCAGCTTAGGGGGGAATGGGAACACTGAAGCTTTCTTT | CASSLGGNGNTEAFF
TRBJ1-2 | 16 | - | TRBV7-9 | - | TGTGCCAGCAGCTTAGTGAGGGGGGGGCTGCTTGGCGGCTACACCTTC | CASSLVRGGLLGGYTF
TRBJ1-3 | 15 | - | TRBV5-6 | - | TGTGCCAGCAGCTTTTTGGGGGCGGCTGGAAACACCATATATTTT | CASSFLGAAGNTIYF
TRBJ1-2 | 17 | TRBD1 | TRBV3-1/TRBV3-2 | - | TGTGCCAGCAGCCATAGCCGGGACAGGGGGGAGGTTAGTGGCTACACCTTC | CASSHSRDRGEVSGYTF
TRBJ1-2 | 16 | TRBD1 | TRBV4-3 | - | TGCGCCAGCAGCCAAGAAGCGAGGGACAGGGCTTATGGCTACACCTTC | CASSQEARDRAYGYTF
TRBJ1-6 | 13 | - | TRBV6-2/TRBV6-3 | - | TGTGCCAGCAGTGGTCGGCCTGATTCACCCCTCCACTTT | CASSGRPDSPLHF
TRBJ1-6 | 16 | - | TRBV15 | - | TGTGCCACCAGCGAACAGCTGCGCTCCTATAATTCACCCCTCCACTTT | CATSEQLRSYNSPLHF